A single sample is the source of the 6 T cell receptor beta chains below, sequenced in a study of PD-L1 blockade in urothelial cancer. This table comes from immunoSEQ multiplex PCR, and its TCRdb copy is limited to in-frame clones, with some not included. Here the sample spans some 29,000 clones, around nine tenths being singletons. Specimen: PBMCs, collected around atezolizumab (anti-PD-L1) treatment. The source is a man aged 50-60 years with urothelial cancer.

CDR3 nucleotides: TGTGCCATCACCTCGACGCTAGCGGATCCTTACGAGCAGTACTTC. It specifies CAITSTLADPYEQYF. V and J are TRBV2 and TRBJ2-7; 7 bases line up with TRBD2. J was trimmed by 4 bases and V by 10 bases; bases with no gene match: 16. This CDR3 comprises 15 residues. Germline CDR1 SNHLY, CDR2 FYNNEI.

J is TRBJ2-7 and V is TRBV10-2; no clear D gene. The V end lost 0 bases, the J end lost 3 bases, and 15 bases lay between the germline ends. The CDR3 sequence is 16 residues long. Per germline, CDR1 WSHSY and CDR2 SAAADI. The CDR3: CASSESGRWALYEQYF. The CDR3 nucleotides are TGCGCCAGCAGTGAGTCTGGCCGTTGGGCGCTCTACGAGCAGTACTTC.

The CDR3 sequence: CASSPRLAGGHIEGTDTQYF. The CDR3 nucleotides read TGCGCCAGCAGCCCCAGACTAGCGGGGGGGCACATTGAAGGCACAGATACGCAGTATTTT. The chain links TRBV5-1 to TRBJ2-3; TRBD2 matches 14 bases. The germline CDR1 and CDR2 sequences are SGHRS and YFSETQ. CDR3 length equals 20 residues. The junction had 14 bases not matched to a gene; V was cut back by 4 bases and J by 1 base.

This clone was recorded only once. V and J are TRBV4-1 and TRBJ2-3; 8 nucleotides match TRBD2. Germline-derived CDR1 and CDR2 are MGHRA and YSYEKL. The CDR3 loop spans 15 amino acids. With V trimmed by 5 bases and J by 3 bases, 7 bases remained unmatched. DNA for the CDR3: TGCGCCAGCAGCTCTACGGGGGGGAAAACAGATACGCAGTATTTT. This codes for CASSSTGGKTDTQYF.

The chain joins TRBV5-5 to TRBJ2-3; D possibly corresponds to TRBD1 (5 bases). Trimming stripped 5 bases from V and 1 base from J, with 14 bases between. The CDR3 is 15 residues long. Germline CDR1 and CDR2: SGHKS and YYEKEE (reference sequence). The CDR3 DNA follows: TGTGCCAGCAGGCGCGGTCAGGGTGGCACAGATACGCAGTATTTT. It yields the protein CASRRGQGGTDTQYF. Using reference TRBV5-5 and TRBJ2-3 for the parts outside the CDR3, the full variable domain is DAGVTQSPTHLIKTRGQQVTLRCSPISGHKSVSWYQQVLGQGPQFIFQYYEKEERGRGNFPDRFSARQFPNYSSELNVNALLLGDSALYLCASRRGQGGTDTQYFGPGTRLTVL.

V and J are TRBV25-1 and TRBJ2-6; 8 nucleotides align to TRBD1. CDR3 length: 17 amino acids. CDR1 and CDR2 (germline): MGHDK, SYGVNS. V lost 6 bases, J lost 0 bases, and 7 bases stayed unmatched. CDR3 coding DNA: TGTGCCAGCAGCGCCGGGACAGGCGCCTCTGGGGCCAACGTCCTGACTTTC. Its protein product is CASSAGTGASGANVLTF.